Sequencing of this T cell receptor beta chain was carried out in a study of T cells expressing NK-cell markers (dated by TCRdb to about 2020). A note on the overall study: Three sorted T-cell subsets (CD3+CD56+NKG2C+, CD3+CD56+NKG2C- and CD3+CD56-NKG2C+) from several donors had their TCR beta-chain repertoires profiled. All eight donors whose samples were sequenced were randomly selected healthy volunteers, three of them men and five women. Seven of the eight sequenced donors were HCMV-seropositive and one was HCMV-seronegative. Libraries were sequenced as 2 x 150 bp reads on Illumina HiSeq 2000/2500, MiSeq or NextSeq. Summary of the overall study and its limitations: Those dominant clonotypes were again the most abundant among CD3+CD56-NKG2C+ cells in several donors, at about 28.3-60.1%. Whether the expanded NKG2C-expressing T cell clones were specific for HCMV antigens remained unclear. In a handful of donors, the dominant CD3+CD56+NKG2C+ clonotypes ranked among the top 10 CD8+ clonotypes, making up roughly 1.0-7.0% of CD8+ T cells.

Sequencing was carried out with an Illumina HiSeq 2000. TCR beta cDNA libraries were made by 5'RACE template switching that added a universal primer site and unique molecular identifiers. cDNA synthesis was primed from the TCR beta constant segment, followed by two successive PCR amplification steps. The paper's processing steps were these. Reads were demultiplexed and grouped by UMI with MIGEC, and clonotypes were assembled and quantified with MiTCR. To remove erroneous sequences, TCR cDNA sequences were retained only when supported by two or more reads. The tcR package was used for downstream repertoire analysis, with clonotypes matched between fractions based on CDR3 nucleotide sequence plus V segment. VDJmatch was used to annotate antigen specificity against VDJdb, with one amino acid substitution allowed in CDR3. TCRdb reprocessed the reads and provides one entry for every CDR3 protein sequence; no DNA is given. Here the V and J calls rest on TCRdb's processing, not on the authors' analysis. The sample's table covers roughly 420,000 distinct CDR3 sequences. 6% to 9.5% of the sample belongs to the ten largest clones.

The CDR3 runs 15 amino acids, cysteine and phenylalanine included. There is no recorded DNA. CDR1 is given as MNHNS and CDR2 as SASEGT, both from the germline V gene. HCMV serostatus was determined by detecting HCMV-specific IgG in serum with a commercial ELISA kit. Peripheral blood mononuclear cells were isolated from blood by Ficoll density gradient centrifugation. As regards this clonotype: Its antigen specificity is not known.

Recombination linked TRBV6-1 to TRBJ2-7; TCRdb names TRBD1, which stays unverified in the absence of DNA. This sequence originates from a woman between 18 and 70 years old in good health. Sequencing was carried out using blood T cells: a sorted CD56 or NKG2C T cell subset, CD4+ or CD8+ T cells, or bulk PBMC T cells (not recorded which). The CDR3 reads CASKLTGTGNYEQYF.